This TCR beta chain emerged from a study of cytomegalovirus exposure and HLA in healthy donors. The PCR contained 60 Vbeta and 13 Jbeta primers. Sequencing was performed with immunoSEQ multiplex PCR; in TCRdb, only in-frame clones are kept and a portion is missing. Found here are some 95,000 clones, 77% of them singletons; the top ten hold roughly 7.3%. CDR1 is SNHLY and CDR2 is FYNNEI in the germline V gene. The CDR3 length is 13 residues. V dropped 10 bases and J dropped 5 bases, with 15 bases sitting between them. The sequence was obtained from a man aged 50 to 60 in good health and CMV-seropositive. V and J are TRBV2 and TRBJ2-1, with D possibly TRBD1 on 5 matching bases. Sequences were obtained from PBMCs. The CDR3 region has the DNA TGTGCCAACTCCGAGACAGCCAACAATGAGCAGTTCTTC. This encodes CANSETANNEQFF.